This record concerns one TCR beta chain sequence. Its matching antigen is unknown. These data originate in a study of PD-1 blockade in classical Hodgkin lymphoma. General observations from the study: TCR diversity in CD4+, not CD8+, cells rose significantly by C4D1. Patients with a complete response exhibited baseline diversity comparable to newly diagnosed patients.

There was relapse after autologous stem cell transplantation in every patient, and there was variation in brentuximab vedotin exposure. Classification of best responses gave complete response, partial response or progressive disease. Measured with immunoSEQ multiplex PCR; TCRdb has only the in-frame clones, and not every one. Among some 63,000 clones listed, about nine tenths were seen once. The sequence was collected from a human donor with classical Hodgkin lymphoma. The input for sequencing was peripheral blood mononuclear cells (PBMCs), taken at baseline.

The CDR3 DNA reads as TGCGCCAGCAGCTGGACAGGGCACACAGATACGCAGTATTTT. This translates into CASSWTGHTDTQYF. The rearrangement uses TRBV5-1 and TRBJ2-3; 8 nucleotides match TRBD1. Per germline, CDR1 SGHRS and CDR2 YFSETQ. The V gene end was trimmed by 3 bases and the J gene end by 2 bases; junction bases not matched to a gene: 2. The CDR3 extends over 14 amino acids.